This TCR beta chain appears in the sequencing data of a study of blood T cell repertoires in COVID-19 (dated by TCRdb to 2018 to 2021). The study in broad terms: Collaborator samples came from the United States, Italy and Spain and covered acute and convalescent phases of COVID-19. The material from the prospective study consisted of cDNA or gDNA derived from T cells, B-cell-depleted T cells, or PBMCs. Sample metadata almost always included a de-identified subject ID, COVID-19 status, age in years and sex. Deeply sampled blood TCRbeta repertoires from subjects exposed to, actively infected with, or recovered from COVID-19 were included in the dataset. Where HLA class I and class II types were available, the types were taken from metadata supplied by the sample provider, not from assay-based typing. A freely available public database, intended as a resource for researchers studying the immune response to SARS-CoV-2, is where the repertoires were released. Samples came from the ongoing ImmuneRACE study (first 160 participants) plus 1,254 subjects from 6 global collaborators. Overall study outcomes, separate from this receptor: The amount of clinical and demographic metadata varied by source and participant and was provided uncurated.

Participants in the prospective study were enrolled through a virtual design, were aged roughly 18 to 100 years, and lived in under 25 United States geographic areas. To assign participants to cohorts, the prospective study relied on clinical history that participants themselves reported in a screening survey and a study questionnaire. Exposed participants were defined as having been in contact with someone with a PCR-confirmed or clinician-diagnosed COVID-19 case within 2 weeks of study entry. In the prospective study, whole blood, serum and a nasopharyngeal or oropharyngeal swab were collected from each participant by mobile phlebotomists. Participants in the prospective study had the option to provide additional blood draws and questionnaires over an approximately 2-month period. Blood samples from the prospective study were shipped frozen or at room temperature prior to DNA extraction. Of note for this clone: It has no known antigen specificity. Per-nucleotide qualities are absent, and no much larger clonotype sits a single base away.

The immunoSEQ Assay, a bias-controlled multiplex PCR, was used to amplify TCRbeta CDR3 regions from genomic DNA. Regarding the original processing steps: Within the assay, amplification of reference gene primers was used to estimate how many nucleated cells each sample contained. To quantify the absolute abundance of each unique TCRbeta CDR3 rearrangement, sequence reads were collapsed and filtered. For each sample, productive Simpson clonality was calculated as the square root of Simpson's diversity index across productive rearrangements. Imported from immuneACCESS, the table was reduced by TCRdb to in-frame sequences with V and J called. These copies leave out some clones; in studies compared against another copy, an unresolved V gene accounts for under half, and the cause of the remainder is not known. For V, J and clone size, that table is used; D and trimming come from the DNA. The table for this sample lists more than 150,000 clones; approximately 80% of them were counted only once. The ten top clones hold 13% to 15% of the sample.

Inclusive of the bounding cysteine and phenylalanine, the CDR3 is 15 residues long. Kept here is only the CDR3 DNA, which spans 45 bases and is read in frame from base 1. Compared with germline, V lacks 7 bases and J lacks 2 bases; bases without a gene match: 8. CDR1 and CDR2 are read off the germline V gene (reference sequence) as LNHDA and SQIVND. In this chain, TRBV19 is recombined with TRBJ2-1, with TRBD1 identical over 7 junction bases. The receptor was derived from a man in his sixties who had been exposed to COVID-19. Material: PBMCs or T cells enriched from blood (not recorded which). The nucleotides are TGTGCCAGTACCCGAGCGCAGGGGGCCTACAATGAGCAGTTCTTC. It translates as CASTRAQGAYNEQFF. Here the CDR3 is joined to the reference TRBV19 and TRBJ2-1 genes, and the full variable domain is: DGGITQSPKYLFRKEGQNVTLSCEQNLNHDAMYWYRQDPGQGLRLIYYSQIVNDFQKGDIAEGYSVSREKKESFPLTVTSAQKNPTAFYLCASTRAQGAYNEQFFGPGTRLTVL.